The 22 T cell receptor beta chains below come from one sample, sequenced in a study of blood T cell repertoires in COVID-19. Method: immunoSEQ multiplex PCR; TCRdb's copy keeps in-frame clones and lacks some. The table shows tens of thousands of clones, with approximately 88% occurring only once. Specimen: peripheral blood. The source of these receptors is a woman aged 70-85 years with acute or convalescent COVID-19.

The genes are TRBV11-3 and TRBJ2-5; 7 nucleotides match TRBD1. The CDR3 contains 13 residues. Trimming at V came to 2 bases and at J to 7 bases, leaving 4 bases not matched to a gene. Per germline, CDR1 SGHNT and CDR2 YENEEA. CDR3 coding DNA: TGTGCCAGCAGCTTAATGGGACAGCCGACCCAGTACTTC. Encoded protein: CASSLMGQPTQYF.

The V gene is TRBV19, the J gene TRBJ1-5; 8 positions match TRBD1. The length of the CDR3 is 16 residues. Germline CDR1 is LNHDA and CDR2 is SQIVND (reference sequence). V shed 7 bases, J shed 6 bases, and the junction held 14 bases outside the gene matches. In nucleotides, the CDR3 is TGTGCCAGTATTGTGAGTGGACAGGGCAGCGGTCAGCCCCAGCATTTT. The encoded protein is CASIVSGQGSGQPQHF. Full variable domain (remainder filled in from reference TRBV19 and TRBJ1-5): DGGITQSPKYLFRKEGQNVTLSCEQNLNHDAMYWYRQDPGQGLRLIYYSQIVNDFQKGDIAEGYSVSREKKESFPLTVTSAQKNPTAFYLCASIVSGQGSGQPQHFGDGTRLSIL.

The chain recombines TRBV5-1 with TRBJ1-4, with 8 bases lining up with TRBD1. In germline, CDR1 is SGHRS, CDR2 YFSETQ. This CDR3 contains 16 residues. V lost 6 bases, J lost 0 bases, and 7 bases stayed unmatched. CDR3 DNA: TGCGCCAGCAACTTCGGGACAGGTACAACTAATGAAAAACTGTTTTTT. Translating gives CASNFGTGTTNEKLFF.

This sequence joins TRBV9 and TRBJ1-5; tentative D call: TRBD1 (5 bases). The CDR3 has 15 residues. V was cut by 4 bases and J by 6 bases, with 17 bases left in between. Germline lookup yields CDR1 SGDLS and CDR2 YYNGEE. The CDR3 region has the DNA TGTGCCAGCAGCCCGGATGGGGGGGTTTTTCAGCCCCAGCATTTT. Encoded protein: CASSPDGGVFQPQHF.

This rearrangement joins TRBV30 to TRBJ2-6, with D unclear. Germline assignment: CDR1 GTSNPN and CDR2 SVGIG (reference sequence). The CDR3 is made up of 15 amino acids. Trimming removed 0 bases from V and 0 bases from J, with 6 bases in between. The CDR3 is CAWSVRYSGANVLTF. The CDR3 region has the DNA TGTGCCTGGAGTGTACGGTACTCTGGGGCCAACGTCCTGACTTTC.

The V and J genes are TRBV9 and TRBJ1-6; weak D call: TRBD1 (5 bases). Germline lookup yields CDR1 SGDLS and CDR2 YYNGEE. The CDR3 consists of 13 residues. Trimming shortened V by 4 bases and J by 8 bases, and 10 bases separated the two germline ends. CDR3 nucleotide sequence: TGTGCCAGCAGCTTACAGACAGATTCACCCCTCCACTTT. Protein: CASSLQTDSPLHF.

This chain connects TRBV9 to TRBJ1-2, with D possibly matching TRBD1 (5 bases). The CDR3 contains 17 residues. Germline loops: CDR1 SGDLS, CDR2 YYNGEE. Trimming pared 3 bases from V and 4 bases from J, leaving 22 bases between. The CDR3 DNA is TGTGCCAGCAGCGCCCAGACTTCCGGGGGTTACGGCTATGGCTACACCTTC. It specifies CASSAQTSGGYGYGYTF.

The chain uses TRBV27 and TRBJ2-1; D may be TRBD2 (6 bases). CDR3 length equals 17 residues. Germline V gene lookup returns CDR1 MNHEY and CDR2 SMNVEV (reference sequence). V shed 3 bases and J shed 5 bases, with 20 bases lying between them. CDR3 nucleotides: TGTGCCAGCAGTTTCCCCCCCTGGGGCGGGGATAACAATGAGCAGTTCTTC. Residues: CASSFPPWGGDNNEQFF.

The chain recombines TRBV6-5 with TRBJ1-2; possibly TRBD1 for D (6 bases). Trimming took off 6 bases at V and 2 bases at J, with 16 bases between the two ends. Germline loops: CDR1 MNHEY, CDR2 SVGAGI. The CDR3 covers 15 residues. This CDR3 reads CASSRTGTLNYGYTF. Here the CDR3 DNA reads TGTGCCAGCAGCCGAACGGGGACACTAAACTATGGCTACACCTTC.

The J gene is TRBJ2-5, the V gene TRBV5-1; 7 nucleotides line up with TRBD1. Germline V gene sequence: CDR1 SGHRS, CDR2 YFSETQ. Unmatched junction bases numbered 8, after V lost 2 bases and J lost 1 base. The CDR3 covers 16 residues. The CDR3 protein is CASSLQGSGFQETQYF. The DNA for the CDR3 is TGCGCCAGCAGCTTACAGGGGTCCGGTTTCCAAGAGACCCAGTACTTC.

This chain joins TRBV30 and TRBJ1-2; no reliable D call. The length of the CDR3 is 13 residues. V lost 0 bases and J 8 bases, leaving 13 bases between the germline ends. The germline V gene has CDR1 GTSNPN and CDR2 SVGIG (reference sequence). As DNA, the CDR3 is TGTGCCTGGAGTGTACGGGGTGCCTGGGGCTACACCTTC. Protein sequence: CAWSVRGAWGYTF.

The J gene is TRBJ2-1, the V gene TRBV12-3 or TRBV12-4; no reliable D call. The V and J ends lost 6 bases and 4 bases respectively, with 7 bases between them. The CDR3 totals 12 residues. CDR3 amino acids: CASSQTYNEQFF. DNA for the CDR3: TGTGCCAGCAGCCAAACATACAATGAGCAGTTCTTC.

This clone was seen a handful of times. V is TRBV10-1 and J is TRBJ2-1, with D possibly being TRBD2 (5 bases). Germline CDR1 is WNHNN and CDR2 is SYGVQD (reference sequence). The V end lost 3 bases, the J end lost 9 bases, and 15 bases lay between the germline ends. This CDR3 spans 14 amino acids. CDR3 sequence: CASSDSLPGGEQFF. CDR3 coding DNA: TGCGCCAGCAGTGATTCCCTTCCTGGAGGTGAGCAGTTCTTC.

The CDR3 coding sequence is TGTGCCAGCAGACGTACAGGGGTGGGGACCCAGTACTTC. It codes for CASRRTGVGTQYF. The chain couples TRBV28 to TRBJ2-5, with 7 bases aligning to TRBD1. Looked up from germline, CDR1 is MDHEN and CDR2 is SYDVKM. This CDR3 spans 13 amino acids. V dropped 6 bases and J dropped 7; count of bases not matched to a gene: 8.

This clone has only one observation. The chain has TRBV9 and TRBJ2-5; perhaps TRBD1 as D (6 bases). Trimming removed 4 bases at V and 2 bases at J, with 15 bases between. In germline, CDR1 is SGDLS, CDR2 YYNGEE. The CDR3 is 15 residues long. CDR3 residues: CASSYDNRVQETQYF. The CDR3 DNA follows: TGTGCCAGCAGCTACGACAACAGGGTTCAAGAGACCCAGTACTTC.

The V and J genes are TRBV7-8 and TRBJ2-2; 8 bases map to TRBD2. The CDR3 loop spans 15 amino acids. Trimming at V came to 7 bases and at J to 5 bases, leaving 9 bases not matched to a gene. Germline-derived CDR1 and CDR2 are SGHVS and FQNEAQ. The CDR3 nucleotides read TGTGCCAGCACCCGACTAGCGTCTCGGACCGGGGAGCTGTTTTTT. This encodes CASTRLASRTGELFF.

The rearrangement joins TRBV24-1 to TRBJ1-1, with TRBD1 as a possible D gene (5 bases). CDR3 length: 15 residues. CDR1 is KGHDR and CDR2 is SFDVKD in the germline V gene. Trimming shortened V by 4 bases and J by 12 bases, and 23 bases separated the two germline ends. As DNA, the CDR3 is TGTGCCACCAGTGACCGAACGACAGATACATCTGAGTCTTTCTTT. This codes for CATSDRTTDTSESFF.

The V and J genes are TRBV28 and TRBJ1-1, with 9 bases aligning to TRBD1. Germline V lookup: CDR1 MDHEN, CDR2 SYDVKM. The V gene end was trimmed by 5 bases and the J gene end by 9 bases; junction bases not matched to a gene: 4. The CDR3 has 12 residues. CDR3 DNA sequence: TGTGCCAGCAGTAAAGACAGGGGGAAAGCTTTCTTT. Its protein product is CASSKDRGKAFF.

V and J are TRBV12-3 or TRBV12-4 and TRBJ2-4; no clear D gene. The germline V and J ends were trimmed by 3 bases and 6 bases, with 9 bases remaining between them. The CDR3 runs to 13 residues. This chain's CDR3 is CASSFSGTNIQYF. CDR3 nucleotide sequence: TGTGCCAGCAGTTTTTCAGGCACAAACATTCAGTACTTC.

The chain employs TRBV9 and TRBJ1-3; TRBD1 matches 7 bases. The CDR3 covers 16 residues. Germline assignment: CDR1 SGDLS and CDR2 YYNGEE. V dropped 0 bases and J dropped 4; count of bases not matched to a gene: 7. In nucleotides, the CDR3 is TGTGCCAGCAGCGTAGTGGGGACAGCGAACGGAAACACCATATATTTT. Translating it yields CASSVVGTANGNTIYF.

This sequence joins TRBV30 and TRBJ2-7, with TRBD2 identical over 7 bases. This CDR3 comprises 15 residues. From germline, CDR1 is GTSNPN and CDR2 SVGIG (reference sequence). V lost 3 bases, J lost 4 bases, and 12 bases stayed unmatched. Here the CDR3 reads CAWRQAGSAWYEQYV. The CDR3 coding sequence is TGTGCCTGGAGGCAAGCGGGGTCAGCTTGGTACGAGCAGTACGTC.

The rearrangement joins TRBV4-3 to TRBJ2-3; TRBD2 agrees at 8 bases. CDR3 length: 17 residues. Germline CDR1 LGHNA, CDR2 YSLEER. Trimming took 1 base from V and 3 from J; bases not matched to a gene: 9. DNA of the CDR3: TGCGCCAGCAGCCAAGGTTTTACGGGGGGGCCGACAGATACGCAGTATTTT. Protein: CASSQGFTGGPTDTQYF.